A selection of T cell receptor beta chains follows, all from one sample in a study of shared clonotypes between healthy human individuals. Sequencing was performed with immunoSEQ multiplex PCR; in TCRdb, only in-frame clones are kept and a portion is missing. The data hold about 2.4 million clones, with more than 85% observed a single time. The sequenced sample was naive CD4+ T cells from PBMCs. These receptors all stem from a man younger than 35 in good health. Some clones in this sample may be carry-over from other donors' samples. Each CDR3 is given with its conserved first and last residue. A D gene is named only where the DNA matches it firmly. Expanded clones are given a class, and other clones once, few, many or no size at all.

j_gene | v_gene | d_gene | abundance | CDR3aa | CDR3nt
TRBJ2-7 | TRBV6-5 | NA | NA | CASSYSGSYEQYF | TGTGCCAGCAGTTACTCGGGGTCCTACGAGCAGTACTTC
TRBJ1-3 | TRBV28 | TRBD1 | NA | CASSLTGFTIYF | TGTGCCAGCAGCTTGACAGGGTTCACCATATATTTT
TRBJ2-2 | TRBV7-3 | TRBD2 | NA | CASSLSGGSTGELFF | TGTGCCAGCAGCCTATCGGGAGGGAGCACCGGGGAGCTGTTTTTT
TRBJ2-7 | TRBV5-1 | TRBD2 | NA | CASSSGTSGSASYEQYF | TGCGCCAGCAGCTCAGGGACTAGCGGGAGCGCTTCCTACGAGCAGTACTTC
TRBJ2-7 | TRBV28 | NA | NA | CASSLRRDKYEQYF | TGTGCCAGCAGCCTAAGGCGGGATAAATACGAGCAGTACTTC
TRBJ2-1 | TRBV25-1 | NA | NA | CASSDLGQQWRGYNEQFF | TGTGCCAGCAGTGATTTAGGGCAACAATGGAGGGGATACAATGAGCAGTTCTTC
TRBJ1-2 | TRBV19 | NA | NA | CASKERGGVYGYTF | TGTGCCAGTAAGGAGCGGGGGGGCGTCTATGGCTACACCTTC
TRBJ2-5 | TRBV10-3 | NA | NA | CAISESLGLETQYF | TGTGCCATCAGTGAGTCCCTTGGTTTGGAGACCCAGTACTTC
TRBJ2-3 | TRBV21-1 | NA | NA | CASSKGRRGRPGLGVPDTQYF | TGTGCCAGCAGCAAAGGTCGGCGGGGGCGCCCGGGCCTTGGAGTCCCAGATACGCAGTATTTT
TRBJ2-3 | TRBV4-2 | NA | once | CASSPPRDSSTDTQYF | TGTGCCAGCAGCCCCCCTCGGGACTCTAGCACAGATACGCAGTATTTT
TRBJ1-3 | TRBV5-1 | TRBD1 | NA | CARTGVSGNTIYF | TGCGCCAGGACAGGGGTCTCTGGAAACACCATATATTTT
TRBJ2-5 | TRBV4-3 | NA | NA | CASSSGETQYF | TGCGCCAGCAGCTCCGGAGAGACCCAGTACTTC
TRBJ2-3 | TRBV29-1 | NA | NA | CSVPLSDLNQPQYF | TGCAGCGTCCCCCTCTCGGATCTGAATCAGCCCCAGTATTTT
TRBJ2-7 | TRBV2 | NA | NA | CASTPRDRSLGQYF | TGTGCCAGCACCCCCCGGGACCGCAGCCTGGGGCAGTACTTC
TRBJ2-6 | TRBV7-2 | NA | NA | CASSLAGTSSGANVLTF | TGTGCCAGCAGCTTAGCCGGCACAAGCTCTGGGGCCAACGTCCTGACTTTC
TRBJ1-5 | TRBV5-1 | TRBD1 | NA | CASSLGQGGTQHF | TGCGCCAGCAGCTTGGGACAGGGAGGAACCCAGCATTTT
TRBJ2-3 | TRBV6-6 | NA | NA | CASRGSGTDTQYF | TGTGCCAGCAGGGGAAGTGGCACAGATACGCAGTATTTT
TRBJ2-1 | TRBV27 | TRBD2 | once | CATGSGTGEQFF | TGTGCCACCGGTAGCGGGACGGGCGAGCAGTTCTTC
TRBJ2-3 | TRBV18 | NA | NA | CASSPSLETQYF | TGTGCCAGCTCACCCAGTCTCGAGACGCAGTATTTT
TRBJ1-4 | TRBV19 | NA | NA | CASEQNTGGEKLFF | TGTGCCAGTGAGCAGAACACTGGAGGCGAAAAACTGTTTTTT
TRBJ2-7 | TRBV14 | TRBD1 | NA | CASSQAGQNLYEQYF | TGTGCCAGCAGCCAAGCGGGACAGAACCTCTACGAGCAGTACTTC
TRBJ2-7 | TRBV5-1 | NA | NA | CASSLAGRDSYEQYF | TGCGCCAGCAGCTTGGCCGGCAGGGACTCCTACGAGCAGTACTTC
TRBJ2-5 | TRBV19 | TRBD1 | NA | CATGTGKETQYF | TGTGCCACAGGGACAGGGAAAGAGACCCAGTACTTC
TRBJ2-1 | TRBV2 | NA | NA | CASRLAYSYNEQFF | TGTGCCAGCAGACTAGCCTACTCCTACAATGAGCAGTTCTTC
TRBJ2-6 | TRBV28 | NA | NA | CASSKSGANVLTF | TGTGCCAGCAGTAAATCTGGGGCCAACGTCCTGACTTTC
TRBJ2-2 | TRBV7-3 | NA | NA | CASSSDTGELFF | TGTGCCAGCAGCTCCGATACCGGGGAGCTGTTTTTT
TRBJ2-7 | TRBV28 | TRBD2 | NA | CASSSWTSGIYEQYF | TGTGCCAGCAGTTCGTGGACTAGCGGGATCTACGAGCAGTACTTC
TRBJ2-7 | TRBV28 | NA | once | CASSQDGGEQYF | TGTGCCAGCAGCCAGGACGGCGGGGAGCAGTACTTC
TRBJ1-2 | TRBV7-2 | TRBD1 | NA | CASSFPGQGSYGYTF | TGTGCCAGCAGCTTCCCAGGACAGGGGTCGTATGGCTACACCTTC
TRBJ2-7 | TRBV7-9 | NA | NA | CASSSPGREQYF | TGTGCCAGCAGCTCCCCCGGGCGCGAGCAGTACTTC
TRBJ2-2 | TRBV7-9 | NA | NA | CASSESNRVPGELFF | TGTGCCAGCAGCGAATCCAACAGGGTCCCCGGGGAGCTGTTTTTT
TRBJ1-5 | TRBV28 | NA | NA | CASSSYSDGVPLNQPQHF | TGTGCCAGCAGTTCGTACTCGGACGGAGTGCCATTAAATCAGCCCCAGCATTTT
TRBJ2-5 | TRBV19 | NA | NA | CASSIGQDQETQYF | TGTGCCAGTAGTATAGGACAGGATCAAGAGACCCAGTACTTC
TRBJ2-2 | TRBV5-1 | NA | NA | CASSLALGQANTAIPQMTGELFF | TGCGCCAGCAGCCTAGCGTTAGGACAGGCCAATACGGCCATCCCGCAAATGACCGGGGAGCTGTTTTTT
TRBJ2-6 | TRBV7-8 | NA | NA | CASSLVSPGANVLTF | TGTGCCAGCAGCTTAGTCAGTCCCGGGGCCAACGTCCTGACTTTC
TRBJ1-4 | TRBV5-1 | TRBD1 | NA | CASSQRDSGREKLFF | TGCGCCAGCAGCCAGAGGGACAGTGGGCGTGAAAAACTGTTTTTT
TRBJ2-1 | TRBV5-1 | NA | NA | CASSLEGDRSYNEQFF | TGCGCCAGCAGCTTGGAGGGGGATAGGTCCTACAATGAGCAGTTCTTC
TRBJ1-1 | TRBV11-3 | NA | NA | CASSSRQNTEAFF | TGTGCCAGCAGCTCCCGACAGAACACTGAAGCTTTCTTT
TRBJ2-1 | TRBV5-4 | TRBD2 | NA | CASSLGTSGSYNEQFF | TGTGCCAGCAGCTTGGGGACTAGCGGGAGCTACAATGAGCAGTTCTTC
TRBJ1-1 | TRBV5-1 | TRBD1 | few | CASSPGQGEAFF | TGCGCCAGCAGCCCTGGACAGGGCGAAGCTTTCTTT
TRBJ1-5 | TRBV7-8 | NA | NA | CASSHPWERTSNQPQHF | TGTGCCAGCAGCCACCCTTGGGAGAGAACAAGCAATCAGCCCCAGCATTTT
TRBJ1-1 | TRBV7-2 | TRBD1 | NA | CASSGQGGTEAFF | TGTGCCAGCAGCGGACAGGGAGGAACTGAAGCTTTCTTT
TRBJ1-2 | TRBV29-1 | TRBD1 | NA | CSVPISRGQEGYTF | TGCAGCGTTCCGATCTCCCGCGGACAGGAAGGCTACACCTTC
TRBJ2-7 | TRBV7-2 | NA | NA | CASSLAPGPYEQYF | TGTGCCAGCAGCTTAGCGCCGGGGCCGTACGAGCAGTACTTC
TRBJ1-4 | TRBV10-3 | NA | NA | CAISDPTGIDNEKLFF | TGTGCCATCAGTGACCCGACGGGGATAGATAATGAAAAACTGTTTTTT
TRBJ2-2 | TRBV7-2 | NA | NA | CASSTANTGELFF | TGTGCCAGCAGCACAGCGAACACCGGGGAGCTGTTTTTT
TRBJ1-2 | TRBV4-1 | NA | NA | CASSQPTLLGAPSYGYTF | TGCGCCAGCAGCCAACCGACCCTCCTCGGGGCCCCCTCCTATGGCTACACCTTC
TRBJ2-4 | TRBV10-3 | TRBD1 | NA | CAISQGVLAKNIQYF | TGTGCCATCAGCCAGGGGGTCTTAGCCAAAAACATTCAGTACTTC
TRBJ1-5 | TRBV28 | TRBD1 | NA | CASSNPSGGAIQPQHF | TGTGCCAGCAGCAACCCCTCAGGGGGGGCGATACAGCCCCAGCATTTT
TRBJ2-4 | TRBV18 | TRBD1 | NA | CASSPLLGQGIQYF | TGTGCCAGCTCACCACTCCTAGGACAGGGCATTCAGTACTTC
TRBJ2-2 | TRBV6-5 | NA | NA | CASSYGGYTGELFF | TGTGCCAGCAGTTACGGGGGGTACACCGGGGAGCTGTTTTTT
TRBJ2-1 | TRBV6-5 | TRBD2 | NA | CASSYWGGSLYNEQFF | TGTGCCAGCAGTTATTGGGGCGGGAGTCTCTACAATGAGCAGTTCTTC
TRBJ2-5 | TRBV6-5 | NA | NA | CASSYSRIQETQYF | TGTGCCAGCAGTTACTCCAGAATACAAGAGACCCAGTACTTC
TRBJ2-1 | TRBV20-1 | NA | NA | CSATPYNEQFF | TGCAGTGCTACCCCGTACAATGAGCAGTTCTTC
TRBJ2-3 | TRBV28 | TRBD2 | NA | CASSSSGRIGDTQYF | TGTGCCAGCAGTAGTAGCGGGAGGATTGGAGATACGCAGTATTTT